The 26 T cell receptor beta chains reported below all come from one sample, sequenced in a study of blood T cell repertoires in COVID-19. Assay used: immunoSEQ multiplex PCR; TCRdb lists only in-frame clones, some missing. The data contain around 130,000 clones, over 65% of them singletons. The sequenced sample was peripheral blood. The receptor set was obtained from a man in his sixties with acute or convalescent COVID-19.

Regarding this clone: Other DNA sequences in this sample translate to the same CDR3. The V and J genes are TRBV6-2 or TRBV6-3 and TRBJ2-1; TRBD2 matches 11 bases. The CDR3 has 16 residues. The J segment lost 7 bases and the V segment lost 5 bases, leaving 10 bases of the junction unmatched. From germline, CDR1 is MNHEY and CDR2 SVGEGT. The CDR3 DNA is TGTGCCAGCAGTAAGCCCGGGACTAGCGGAGGTAATGAGCAGTTCTTC. Protein product: CASSKPGTSGGNEQFF.

In its sample, this clone was seen once. The rearrangement links TRBV4-3 to TRBJ1-4; D unclear. The germline V gene encodes CDR1 LGHNA and CDR2 YSLEER. With 4 bases removed from V and 7 bases from J, the gap between germline ends came to 13 bases. The CDR3 consists of 14 residues. CDR3 loop: CASSLRLAGEKLFF. Here the CDR3 DNA reads TGCGCCAGCAGCCTCCGTCTCGCGGGTGAAAAACTGTTTTTT.

The chain joins TRBV2 to TRBJ1-2, with D tentatively TRBD1 (6 bases). The germline V gene has CDR1 SNHLY and CDR2 FYNNEI. Trimming cost V 7 bases and J 0 bases, with 12 bases left between them. This CDR3 contains 14 residues. Here the CDR3 reads CASTRGGANYGYTF. CDR3 nucleotides: TGTGCCAGCACCCGAGGGGGAGCTAACTATGGCTACACCTTC. Looking up the rest from reference TRBV2 and TRBJ1-2 gives the full variable domain: EPEVTQTPSHQVTQMGQEVILRCVPISNHLYFYWYRQILGQKVEFLVSFYNNEISEKSEIFDDQFSVERPDGSNFTLKIRSTKLEDSAMYFCASTRGGANYGYTFGSGTRLTVV.

The chain is built from TRBV9 and TRBJ2-1; 11 bases are a match to TRBD2. This CDR3 has 14 amino acids. Trimming at V came to 4 bases and at J to 4 bases, leaving 1 base not matched to a gene. Germline V gene sequence: CDR1 SGDLS, CDR2 YYNGEE. DNA for the CDR3: TGTGCCAGCAGCTTAGCGGGAGGGTACAATGAGCAGTTCTTC. Its protein product is CASSLAGGYNEQFF.

V usage is TRBV19 and J usage is TRBJ1-2, with TRBD1 matching over 8 bases. The J segment lost 4 bases and the V segment lost 5 bases, leaving 6 bases of the junction unmatched. Per the germline V gene, CDR1 is LNHDA and CDR2 is SQIVND (reference sequence). This CDR3 comprises 14 residues. In nucleotides, the CDR3 is TGTGCCAGTAGTGTCGACAGGGGTGGCTATGGCTACACCTTC. It encodes CASSVDRGGYGYTF.

The chain combines TRBV11-3 with TRBJ2-3; perhaps TRBD1 as D (5 bases). The V and J ends lost 3 bases and 2 bases respectively, with 12 bases between them. The CDR3 sequence is 15 residues long. Looked up from germline, CDR1 is SGHNT and CDR2 is YENEEA. The CDR3 is CASSLGRAITDTQYF. CDR3 sequence (DNA): TGTGCCAGCAGCTTGGGCAGGGCTATCACAGATACGCAGTATTTT.

This sequence joins TRBV7-6 and TRBJ2-6, with a tentative D call TRBD2 (6 bases). V gave up 3 bases and J gave up 4 bases, with 25 bases separating them. The CDR3 extends over 20 amino acids. Looked up from germline, CDR1 is SGHVS and CDR2 is FNYEAQ. DNA of the CDR3: TGTGCCAGCAGCTTCTCTTACCCAGGGTTCGGCGGGAAAGGGGCCAACGTCCTGACTTTC. This translates into CASSFSYPGFGGKGANVLTF.

The chain employs TRBV27 and TRBJ1-5, with 10 bases identical to TRBD1. V was pared by 4 bases and J by 5 bases, with 8 bases of the junction left unmatched. Per the germline V gene, CDR1 is MNHEY and CDR2 is SMNVEV (reference sequence). This CDR3 comprises 16 residues. CDR3 region: CASSSSGTGAYQPQHF. As DNA, the CDR3 is TGTGCCAGCAGTTCTTCCGGGACAGGGGCATATCAGCCCCAGCATTTT.

J is TRBJ2-5 and V is TRBV9; D is possibly TRBD2 (6 bases). Trimming left V 0 bases short and J 5 bases short, with 11 bases between. Germline V gene lookup returns CDR1 SGDLS and CDR2 YYNGEE. This CDR3 spans 14 amino acids. For the CDR3, the DNA is TGTGCCAGCAGCGTAGCAGCAGGGAGGGAGACCCAGTACTTC. As protein: CASSVAAGRETQYF.

The gene calls are TRBV7-9 and TRBJ1-1; TRBD1 matches at 9 bases. Germline lookup yields CDR1 SEHNR and CDR2 FQNEAQ (reference sequence). The CDR3 is 15 amino acids. Trimming at V came to 2 bases and at J to 1 base, leaving 2 bases not matched to a gene. The CDR3 reads CASSLSGQGNTEAFF. DNA for the CDR3: TGTGCCAGCAGCTTATCGGGACAGGGGAACACTGAAGCTTTCTTT. The variable domain in full, with the rest retrieved from reference TRBV7-9 and TRBJ1-1, is DTGVSQNPRHKITKRGQNVTFRCDPISEHNRLYWYRQTLGQGPEFLTYFQNEAQLEKSRLLSDRFSAERPKGSFSTLEIQRTEQGDSAMYLCASSLSGQGNTEAFFGQGTRLTVV.

The genes are TRBV18 and TRBJ2-1; D ambiguous. V gave up 2 bases and J gave up 1 base, with 15 bases separating them. The length of the CDR3 is 17 residues. CDR1 is KGHSH and CDR2 is LQKENI in the germline V gene. The CDR3 bases are TGTGCCAGCTCACCAAATCCACGGGTAGGATCCTACAATGAGCAGTTCTTC. Amino acid sequence: CASSPNPRVGSYNEQFF.

The chain combines TRBV18 with TRBJ2-7, with a tentative D call TRBD1 (6 bases). With 6 bases removed from V and 5 bases from J, the gap between germline ends came to 26 bases. Germline V gives CDR1 KGHSH, CDR2 LQKENI. The CDR3 is 17 residues long. The DNA of the CDR3 is TGTGCCAGCTCTCCGACTCTACAGGGAAGAGCTCTCGACGAGCAGTACTTC. This gives the protein CASSPTLQGRALDEQYF.

This sequence joins TRBV7-3 and TRBJ2-3; a possible D gene is TRBD1 (5 bases). The CDR3 runs 14 residues. V lost 8 bases and J 2 bases, leaving 14 bases between the germline ends. CDR1 is SGHTA and CDR2 is FQGTGA in the germline V gene. CDR3 DNA sequence: TGTGCCAGCGGTAGGGCAGGGAACACAGATACGCAGTATTTT. Amino acids: CASGRAGNTDTQYF.

This clone occurred once. The chain joins TRBV11-2 to TRBJ2-7; the match to TRBD2 covers 8 bases. The length of the CDR3 is 17 residues. V lost 4 bases to trimming and J lost 5 bases; unmatched junction nucleotides: 16. The germline V gene has CDR1 SGHAT and CDR2 FQNNGV. The DNA for the CDR3 is TGTGCCAGCAGCTACGGCGGCGTAGTAGCGGGGAGAGACGAGCAGTACTTC. Translated: CASSYGGVVAGRDEQYF. Combining the CDR3 with reference TRBV11-2 and TRBJ2-7 gives the whole variable domain EAGVAQSPRYKIIEKRQSVAFWCNPISGHATLYWYQQILGQGPKLLIQFQNNGVVDDSQLPKDRFSAERLKGVDSTLKIQPAKLEDSAVYLCASSYGGVVAGRDEQYFGPGTRLTVT.

The J gene is TRBJ2-1, the V gene TRBV29-1, with 9 bases lining up with TRBD1. The CDR3 contains 13 residues. The J segment lost 8 bases and the V segment lost 4 bases, leaving 6 bases of the junction unmatched. Germline CDR1 is SQVTM and CDR2 is ANQGSEA. CDR3 loop: CSVGTGAFDEQFF. In DNA, the CDR3 is TGCAGCGTTGGGACAGGGGCTTTCGATGAGCAGTTCTTC.

The chain couples TRBV7-2 to TRBJ1-2, with a possible D match to TRBD1 (5 bases). The CDR3 runs to 14 residues. The germline V gene has CDR1 SGHTA and CDR2 FQGNSA. V lost 1 base and J lost 2, with 8 bases in between. DNA for the CDR3: TGTGCCAGCAGCTTAGGACGGGGGAACTATGGCTACACCTTC. Translating gives CASSLGRGNYGYTF.

The genes are TRBV5-4 and TRBJ2-3; 7 bases are a match to TRBD2. V shed 5 bases and J 6 bases; nucleotides not matched to a gene: 9. The CDR3 has 14 amino acids. Germline CDR1 reads SGHNT; CDR2 reads YYREEE (reference sequence). This CDR3 is CASRRDYSPDTQYF. In nucleotides, the CDR3 is TGTGCCAGCAGAAGGGACTACTCCCCGGATACGCAGTATTTT. The full variable domain, rest sourced from reference TRBV5-4 and TRBJ2-3, is ETGVTQSPTHLIKTRGQQVTLRCSSQSGHNTVSWYQQALGQGPQFIFQYYREEENGRGNFPPRFSGLQFPNYSSELNVNALELDDSALYLCASRRDYSPDTQYFGPGTRLTVL.

This clone was observed a handful of times. The chain combines TRBV7-2 with TRBJ2-5, with D possibly being TRBD2 (6 bases). Germline V gives CDR1 SGHTA, CDR2 FQGNSA. Trimming cost V 6 bases and J 4 bases, with 9 bases left between them. The CDR3 is 12 amino acids. The CDR3 coding sequence is TGTGCCAGCAGGCTGGGGGGAGAGACCCAGTACTTC. Translated: CASRLGGETQYF.

The rearrangement uses TRBV9 and TRBJ1-1; no reliable D call. Per germline, CDR1 SGDLS and CDR2 YYNGEE. CDR3 length equals 16 residues. V was pared by 0 bases and J by 0 bases, with 12 bases between. The CDR3 region has the DNA TGTGCCAGCAGCGTAGGAGGGCGGCCACTGAACACTGAAGCTTTCTTT. It encodes CASSVGGRPLNTEAFF.

The chain has TRBV2 and TRBJ2-5; weak D call: TRBD2 (5 bases). Trimming took 6 bases from V and 0 from J, leaving 11 bases between them. This CDR3 has 14 residues. Germline assignment: CDR1 SNHLY and CDR2 FYNNEI. This chain's CDR3 is CASSLLDYQETQYF. The CDR3, as DNA: TGTGCCAGCAGCCTTTTGGACTACCAAGAGACCCAGTACTTC.

This clone appeared a few times. V usage is TRBV29-1 and J usage is TRBJ2-1, with 7 bases lining up with TRBD2. Germline CDR1 and CDR2: SQVTM and ANQGSEA. The CDR3 is 13 residues long. J was trimmed by 3 bases and V by 4 bases; bases with no gene match: 3. CDR3 sequence: CSVAAGVYNEQFF. DNA for the CDR3: TGCAGCGTTGCTGCGGGAGTCTACAATGAGCAGTTCTTC.

V gene TRBV10-3 combines with J gene TRBJ2-7; TRBD2 might be the D (5 bases). Germline V gene data show CDR1 as ENHRY and CDR2 as SYGVKD. CDR3 size: 13 residues. Trimming stripped 0 bases from V and 4 bases from J, with 7 bases between. The CDR3 loop reads CAISESWEYEQYF. CDR3 sequence (DNA): TGTGCCATCAGTGAGTCTTGGGAGTACGAGCAGTACTTC.

The rearrangement uses TRBV4-3 and TRBJ2-1, with D possibly matching TRBD2 (6 bases). Germline V gives CDR1 LGHNA, CDR2 YSLEER. V lost 0 bases and J 3 bases, leaving 9 bases between the germline ends. CDR3 length: 15 residues. The CDR3 here is CASSQELDYYNEQFF. CDR3 bases: TGCGCCAGCAGCCAAGAATTGGACTACTACAATGAGCAGTTCTTC.

The rearrangement uses TRBV27 and TRBJ1-5; a possible D gene is TRBD1 (6 bases). The germline CDR1 and CDR2 sequences are MNHEY and SMNVEV (reference sequence). The CDR3 contains 13 residues. Trimming removed 6 bases at V and 6 bases at J, with 12 bases between. The CDR3 reads CASRSGVTQPQHF. The CDR3 coding sequence is TGTGCCAGCAGATCAGGGGTTACTCAGCCCCAGCATTTT.

The chain joins TRBV7-2 to TRBJ2-1; 7 bases align to TRBD2. In germline, CDR1 is SGHTA, CDR2 FQGNSA. The V segment lost 1 base and the J segment 10 bases; nucleotides outside the gene matches: 7. CDR3 length equals 14 residues. CDR3 protein: CASSLDWTRDEQFF. As DNA, the CDR3 is TGTGCCAGCAGCTTAGACTGGACTAGAGACGAGCAGTTCTTC.

This chain joins TRBV6-2 or TRBV6-3 and TRBJ1-5; 7 bases are a match to TRBD1. This CDR3 has 18 residues. The germline CDR1 and CDR2 sequences are MNHEY and SVGEGT. Germline trimming cut 0 bases from V and 2 bases from J; bases unmatched to any gene: 10. Here the CDR3 reads CASSYSHGQAWGNQPQHF. In DNA form, the CDR3 reads TGTGCCAGCAGTTACTCTCACGGACAGGCCTGGGGCAATCAGCCCCAGCATTTT.